This TCR beta chain was profiled in a study of tissue T cells after allogeneic stem cell transplantation. Measured with immunoSEQ multiplex PCR; TCRdb has only the in-frame clones, and not every one. There are some 2,000 clones in the sample; around 55% occur only once, and approximately 25% lies in the top ten. Time point in this sample: mouse harvest day 7 after allogeneic transplant. Each mouse received 10^7 T-cell-depleted marrow cells plus 10^6 splenic CD5+ T cells by tail vein. As for this clone: Mouse gene names apply. The read gets to within 1 residue of the CDR3 end, and the germline J gene fills in the rest.

Between the trimmed V and J ends, which lost 0 bases and 1 base, there was a span of 8 bases. The CDR3 loop spans 15 amino acids. Germline V CDR1 and CDR2: SGHSA, FRNQAP. Source material: spleen. The source is a female BALB/c mouse given C57BL/6 T cells with graft-versus-host disease after an allogeneic hematopoietic cell transplant. The chain carries TRBV16 and TRBJ2-5; D perhaps matches TRBD2 (6 bases). The CDR3 loop reads CASSLDPGDQDTQYF. CDR3 bases read: TGTGCAAGCAGCTTAGATCCTGGGGACCAAGACACCCAGTAC.